This TCR beta chain was sequenced during a study of T-cell reconstitution after alpha-beta-depleted transplantation in children. The germline CDR1 and CDR2 sequences are SGHRS and YFSETQ. The CDR3 is made up of 14 amino acids. Between the trimmed V and J ends, which lost 1 base and 3 bases, there was a span of 9 bases. As it was prepared, the TCRbeta library received unique molecular identifiers. TCRdb re-derived calls from the PCR reads in MiXCR, one entry per CDR3 protein. The sample consists of about 250,000 distinct CDR3 sequences, more than 20% of them appearing once. This clonotype was counted many times.

The chain joins TRBV5-1 to TRBJ2-3, with D unresolved. This material consisted of PBMCs, mostly from graft donor cells, taken 360 days after TCRalphabeta/CD19-depleted stem cell transplant. The clonotype comes from a female patient aged 2-9 years who had a stem cell transplant for congenital amegakaryocytic thrombocytopenia, so the T cells may come from the graft donor. CDR3 DNA: TGCGCCAGCAGCTTGTTAGAACCAACAGATACGCAGTATTTT. Amino acid sequence: CASSLLEPTDTQYF.